This TCR beta chain was retrieved from a study of cytomegalovirus exposure and HLA in healthy donors. General observations from the study: Listed as cytomegalovirus-associated were approximately 160 TCR beta chains. Later analysis indicated greater clonal expansion among HLA-associated TCR beta chains than among equally common other chains.

PCR was performed using 60 Vbeta and 13 Jbeta primers. Using immunoSEQ multiplex PCR, the repertoire was profiled, and TCRdb retains in-frame clones only, with some absent. The repertoire consists of around 88,000 clones, with around two thirds occurring once and the leading ten covering around 2%. J lost 11 bases, V lost 2 bases, and 10 bases had no gene match. This CDR3 region has 16 residues. Germline loops: CDR1 SEHNR, CDR2 FQNEAQ (reference sequence). Concerning this clone: Its antigen is still unknown.

The sequencing input was PBMCs. The chain couples TRBV7-9 to TRBJ1-6, with 9 nucleotides matching TRBD1. The receptor was derived from a male donor in good health and CMV-seronegative. CDR3 sequence reads: CASSLRLGQGRTPLHF. The CDR3 DNA is TGTGCCAGCAGCTTAAGGCTGGGACAGGGTAGAACACCCCTCCACTTT.